This T cell receptor beta chain was sequenced for a study of blood T cells in healthy people across ages. Trimming cost V 1 base and J 2 bases, with 12 bases left between them. Germline lookup yields CDR1 LGHNA and CDR2 YSLEER. There are 15 residues in the CDR3. This clonotype was detected ten times or more. With a J-beta primer mix and a sample-barcoded 5' primer, a second PCR ran about 7 to 12 cycles. TCRdb reprocessed the 5' RACE reads with MiXCR, giving one entry per CDR3 protein. The table records just under 900,000 distinct CDR3 sequences, 29% of them present only once. The specimen sequenced was blood. The chain couples TRBV4-3 to TRBJ2-7, with D unclear. This clonotype was sampled from a woman older than 75 in good health. The CDR3 coding sequence is TGCGCCAGCAGCCAAGTTTGGGCTTCACCCTACGAGCAGTACTTC. Its translation is CASSQVWASPYEQYF.